The rows below give T cell receptor beta chains drawn from one sample of a study of CD8 T cells in Susac syndrome. Via MiXCR, TCRdb re-called the immunoSEQ multiplex PCR reads, giving one row per CDR3 protein. Here the sample spans about 84,000 distinct CDR3 sequences, roughly 96% being singletons. Sample: CD8+ T cells from PBMCs. Receptors were obtained from a human donor with Susac syndrome. Both conserved end residues are trimmed from each CDR3. Fields, in order: V gene, CDR3 length, CDR3 protein.

>TRBV6-2/TRBV6-3|12
ASSYTDRSTEAF
>TRBV29-1|12
SVSLGQGNYGYT
>TRBV15|11
ATSRDNRETQY
>TRBV18|16
ASSLGMRLAARGETQY
>TRBV20-1|11
SAGWGTGQPQH
>TRBV4-3|14
ASSQAVPSGYNEQF
>TRBV15|12
ATSRDYSSYGYT
>TRBV11-1|13
ASSLEDVRGDEQF
>TRBV5-6|13
ASRLGQREPGELF
>TRBV15|10
ATSRGPGELF
>TRBV29-1|13
SALGLAGGNNEQF
>TRBV6-5|12
ASSFHNPTDTQY
>TRBV5-4|12
ASRMTGGINEQF
>TRBV28|12
ASSLWTSRETQY
>TRBV30|11
AWNRENTGELF
>TRBV7-9|12
ASSQTTETYEQY
>TRBV5-1|13
ASSFGDSSSYEQY
>TRBV29-1|12
SVPMHGANQPQH
>TRBV20-1|11
SARGLLDYGYT
>TRBV25-1|8
ASSDYEQY
>TRBV2|13
ASSGAGDRNQPQH
>TRBV12-3/TRBV12-4|14
ASSLGTGLPNYGYT
>TRBV4-3|14
ASSQDPGQGAETQY
>TRBV29-1|12
SVLPSRIQETQY
>TRBV9|15
ASSVGSTGGWGTEAF
>TRBV20-1|13
SARDPAIRNQPQH
>TRBV11-2|11
ASSFGPSYEQY
>TRBV20-1|13
SAPLAGKSAYEQY
>TRBV24-1|9
ATSSGYFQY
>TRBV20-1|12
SARDWLATGELF
>TRBV20-1|13
SARDYQGRDYGYT
>TRBV12-3/TRBV12-4|9
ASREGHEQF
>TRBV19|13
ASSSYDRGLKEQF
>TRBV4-1|15
ASSQSYPLADTDTQY
>TRBV27|13
ASSLYEDSNQPQH
>TRBV15|11
ATSRGVGEDQY
>TRBV5-1|12
ASTPGRVGETQY
>TRBV13|11
ASSTGGPYEQY
>TRBV12-5|13
ASGDGTASYNEQF
>TRBV15|16
ATSRFSPGQGLSGELF
>TRBV9|11
ASSVARGETQY
>TRBV9|11
ASLAENTGELF